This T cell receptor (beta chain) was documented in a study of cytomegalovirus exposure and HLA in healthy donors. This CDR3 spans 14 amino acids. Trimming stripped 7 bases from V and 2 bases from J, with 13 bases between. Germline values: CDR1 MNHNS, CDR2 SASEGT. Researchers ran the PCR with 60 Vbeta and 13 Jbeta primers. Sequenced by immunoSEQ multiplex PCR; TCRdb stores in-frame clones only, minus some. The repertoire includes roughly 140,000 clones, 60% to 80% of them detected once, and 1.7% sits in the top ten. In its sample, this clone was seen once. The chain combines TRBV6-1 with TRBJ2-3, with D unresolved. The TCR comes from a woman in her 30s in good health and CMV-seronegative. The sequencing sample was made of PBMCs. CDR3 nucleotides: TGTGCCAGCAATAGTGGTCAGGACACAGATACGCAGTATTTT. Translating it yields CASNSGQDTDTQYF.